This is a list of T cell receptor beta chains from one sample in a study of blood T cell repertoires in COVID-19. Assay used: immunoSEQ multiplex PCR; TCRdb lists only in-frame clones, some missing. The data contain 180,000 or so clones, about 80% of them singletons. Material for sequencing was peripheral blood. The receptors were sampled from a woman in her forties or fifties with active or convalescent COVID-19. Both conserved end residues are part of each CDR3. D genes are given only for firm matches. Clone size is stated in some rows and not others, as once, few, many or a class when expanded.

>13|NA|TRBJ1-5|TRBV16|NA
CASSQGGPQPQHF
TGTGCCAGCAGCCAGGGGGGACCTCAGCCCCAGCATTTT
>16|NA|TRBJ1-6|TRBV7-8|NA
CASSLEGSSYNSPLHF
TGTGCCAGCAGCTTGGAAGGGAGCTCCTATAATTCACCCCTCCACTTT
>17|TRBD1|TRBJ2-3|TRBV5-1|NA
CASSLFWGQGRTDTQYF
TGCGCCAGCAGCTTGTTTTGGGGACAGGGGCGTACAGATACGCAGTATTTT
>13|TRBD1|TRBJ1-2|TRBV19|NA
CASSLGTADGYTF
TGTGCCAGTAGTCTCGGGACAGCAGATGGCTACACCTTC
>13|TRBD1|TRBJ1-2|TRBV7-8|NA
CASSPVDRDGYTF
TGTGCCAGCAGCCCAGTCGACAGGGATGGCTACACCTTC
>14|TRBD2|TRBJ2-2|TRBV30|NA
CAWKREWVTGELFF
TGTGCCTGGAAGCGGGAATGGGTCACCGGGGAGCTGTTTTTT
>15|NA|TRBJ1-1|TRBV5-1|NA
CASSLGVGANTEAFF
TGCGCCAGCAGCTTGGGAGTGGGGGCTAACACTGAAGCTTTCTTT
>14|TRBD1|TRBJ1-1|TRBV5-1|NA
CASGTGDSETEAFF
TGCGCCAGCGGTACAGGGGATTCGGAGACTGAAGCTTTCTTT
>17|TRBD2|TRBJ2-5|TRBV11-2|NA
CASSLATSGGIRETQYF
TGTGCCAGCAGCTTAGCGACTAGCGGGGGGATTCGGGAGACCCAGTACTTC
>15|TRBD1|TRBJ1-5|TRBV6-6|NA
CASSTQGNSNQPQHF
TGTGCCAGCAGCACACAGGGGAATAGCAATCAGCCCCAGCATTTT
>15|TRBD1|TRBJ1-1|TRBV6-5|few
CASSPGTAGDTEAFF
TGTGCCAGCAGTCCGGGGACAGCGGGGGACACTGAAGCTTTCTTT
>14|TRBD1|TRBJ1-2|TRBV20-1|few
CSASQGTGGYGYTF
TGCAGTGCTAGTCAGGGGACAGGGGGCTATGGCTACACCTTC
>14|NA|TRBJ2-7|TRBV19|NA
CASSISSDRYEQYF
TGTGCCAGTAGTATATCGAGCGACCGCTACGAGCAGTACTTC
>16|NA|TRBJ1-1|TRBV19|NA
CASSIQGIGVDTEAFF
TGTGCCAGTAGTATCCAGGGAATTGGGGTGGACACTGAAGCTTTCTTT
>13|NA|TRBJ1-1|TRBV7-2|NA
CASRTGLNTEAFF
TGTGCCAGCAGAACAGGGTTGAACACTGAAGCTTTCTTT
>15|TRBD2|TRBJ2-5|TRBV18|NA
CASSLNPDGAGAQYF
TGTGCCAGCTCACTTAACCCGGACGGGGCGGGGGCCCAGTACTTC
>19|TRBD1|TRBJ1-1|TRBV18|once
CASSLEFYRGLMKNTEAFF
TGTGCCAGCTCTCTTGAGTTTTACAGGGGGCTTATGAAGAACACTGAAGCTTTCTTT
>16|NA|TRBJ1-2|TRBV28|NA
CASSSGTPPRSYGYTF
TGTGCCAGCAGTTCCGGGACTCCACCTAGGAGCTATGGCTACACCTTC